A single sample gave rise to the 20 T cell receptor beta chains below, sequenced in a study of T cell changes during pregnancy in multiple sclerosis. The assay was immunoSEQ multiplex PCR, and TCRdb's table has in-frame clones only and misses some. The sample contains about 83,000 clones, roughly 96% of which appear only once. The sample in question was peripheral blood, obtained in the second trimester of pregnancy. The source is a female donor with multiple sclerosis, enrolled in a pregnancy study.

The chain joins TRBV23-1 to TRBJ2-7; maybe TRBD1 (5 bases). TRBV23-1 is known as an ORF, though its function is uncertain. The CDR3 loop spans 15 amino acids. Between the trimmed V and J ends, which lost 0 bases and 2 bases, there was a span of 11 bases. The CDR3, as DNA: TGCGCCAGCAGTCAATCCCTCAGGGCGGCCTACGAGCAGTACTTC. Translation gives CASSQSLRAAYEQYF.

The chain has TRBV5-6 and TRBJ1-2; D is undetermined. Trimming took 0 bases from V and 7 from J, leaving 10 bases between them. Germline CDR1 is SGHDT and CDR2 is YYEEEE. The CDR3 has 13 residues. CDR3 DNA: TGTGCCAGCAGCTTGGGGGCGTACGGTGGCTACACCTTC. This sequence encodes CASSLGAYGGYTF.

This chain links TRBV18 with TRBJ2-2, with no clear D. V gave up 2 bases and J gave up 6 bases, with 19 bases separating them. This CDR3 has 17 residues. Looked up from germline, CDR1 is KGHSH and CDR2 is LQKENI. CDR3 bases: TGTGCCAGCTCACCAAAGAACATCAATACGCAGTCCGGGGAGCTGTTTTTT. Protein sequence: CASSPKNINTQSGELFF.

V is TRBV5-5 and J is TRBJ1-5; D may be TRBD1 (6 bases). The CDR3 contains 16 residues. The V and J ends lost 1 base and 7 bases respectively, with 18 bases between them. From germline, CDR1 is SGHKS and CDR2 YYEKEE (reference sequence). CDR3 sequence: CASSLSPGARSQPQHF. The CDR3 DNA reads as TGTGCCAGCAGCTTGAGTCCAGGGGCGAGGAGCCAGCCCCAGCATTTT. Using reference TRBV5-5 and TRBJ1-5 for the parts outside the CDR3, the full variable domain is DAGVTQSPTHLIKTRGQQVTLRCSPISGHKSVSWYQQVLGQGPQFIFQYYEKEERGRGNFPDRFSARQFPNYSSELNVNALLLGDSALYLCASSLSPGARSQPQHFGDGTRLSIL.

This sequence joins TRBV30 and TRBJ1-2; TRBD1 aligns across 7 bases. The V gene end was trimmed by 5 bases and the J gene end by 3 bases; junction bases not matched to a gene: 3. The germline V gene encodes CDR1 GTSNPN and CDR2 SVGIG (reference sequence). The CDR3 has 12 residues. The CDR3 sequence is CAWHRGDYGYTF. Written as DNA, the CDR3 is TGTGCCTGGCACAGGGGAGACTATGGCTACACCTTC. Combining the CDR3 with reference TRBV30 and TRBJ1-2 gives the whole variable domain SQTIHQWPATLVQPVGSPLSLECTVEGTSNPNLYWYRQAAGRGLQLLFYSVGIGQISSEVPQNLSASRPQDRQFILSSKKLLLSDSGFYLCAWHRGDYGYTFGSGTRLTVV.

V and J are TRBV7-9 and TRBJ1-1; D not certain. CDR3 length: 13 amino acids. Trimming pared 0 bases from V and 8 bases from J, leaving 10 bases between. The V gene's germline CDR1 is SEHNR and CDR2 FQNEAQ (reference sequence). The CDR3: CASSLAEGPEAFF. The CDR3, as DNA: TGTGCCAGCAGCTTAGCTGAGGGTCCAGAAGCTTTCTTT.

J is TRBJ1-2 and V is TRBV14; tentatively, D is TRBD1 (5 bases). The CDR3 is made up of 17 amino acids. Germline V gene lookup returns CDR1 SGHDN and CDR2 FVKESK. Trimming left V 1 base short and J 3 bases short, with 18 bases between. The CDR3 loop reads CASSQGILRGSDYGYTF. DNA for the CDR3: TGTGCCAGCAGCCAAGGTATCTTAAGGGGATCGGACTATGGCTACACCTTC.

The CDR3 DNA sequence: TGTGCCAGCAGCGTGATTAGCGGGGGGAACACCGGGGAGCTGTTTTTT. This codes for CASSVISGGNTGELFF. The rearrangement joins TRBV2 to TRBJ2-2, with 9 bases aligning to TRBD2. V dropped 6 bases and J dropped 1; count of bases not matched to a gene: 6. This CDR3 region has 16 residues. Germline values: CDR1 SNHLY, CDR2 FYNNEI.

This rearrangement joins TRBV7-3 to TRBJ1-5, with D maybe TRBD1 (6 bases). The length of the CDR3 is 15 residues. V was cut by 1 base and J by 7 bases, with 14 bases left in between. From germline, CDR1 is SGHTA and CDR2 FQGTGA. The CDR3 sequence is CASSLKPGGGQPQHF. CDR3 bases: TGTGCCAGCAGCTTAAAGCCCGGGGGGGGCCAGCCCCAGCATTTT.

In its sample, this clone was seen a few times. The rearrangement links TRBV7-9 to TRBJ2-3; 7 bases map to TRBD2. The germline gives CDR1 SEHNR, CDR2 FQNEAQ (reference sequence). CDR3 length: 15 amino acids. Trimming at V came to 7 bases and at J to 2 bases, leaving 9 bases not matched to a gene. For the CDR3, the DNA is TGTGCCAGCACCTTGCGGGGGACCTTCACAGATACGCAGTATTTT. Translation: CASTLRGTFTDTQYF.

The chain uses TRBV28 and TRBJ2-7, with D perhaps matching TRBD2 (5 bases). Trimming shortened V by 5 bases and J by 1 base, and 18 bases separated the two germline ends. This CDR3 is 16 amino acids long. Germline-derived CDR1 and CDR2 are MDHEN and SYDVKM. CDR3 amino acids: CASSPTPGRRSYEQYF. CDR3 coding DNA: TGTGCCAGCAGTCCCACCCCCGGACGGAGGTCCTACGAGCAGTACTTC.

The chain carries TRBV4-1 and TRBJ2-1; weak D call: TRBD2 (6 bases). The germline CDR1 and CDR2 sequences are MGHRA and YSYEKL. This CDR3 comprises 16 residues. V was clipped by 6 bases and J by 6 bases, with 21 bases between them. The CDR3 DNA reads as TGCGCCAGCAGACTCGAAGGAGCGCTAGCGCCCAATGAGCAGTTCTTC. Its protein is CASRLEGALAPNEQFF.

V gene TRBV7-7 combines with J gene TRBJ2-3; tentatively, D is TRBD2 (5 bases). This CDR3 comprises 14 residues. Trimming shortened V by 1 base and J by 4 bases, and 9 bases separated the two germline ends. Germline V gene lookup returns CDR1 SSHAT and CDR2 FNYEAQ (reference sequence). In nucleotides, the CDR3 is TGTGCCAGCAGCTTAGGGAATAGCGCAGATACGCAGTATTTT. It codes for CASSLGNSADTQYF.

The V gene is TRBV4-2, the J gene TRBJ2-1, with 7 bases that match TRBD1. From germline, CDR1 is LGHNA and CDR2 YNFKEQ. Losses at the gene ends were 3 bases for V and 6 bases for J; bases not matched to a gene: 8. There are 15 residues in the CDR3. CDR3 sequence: CASSHQGVGINEQFF. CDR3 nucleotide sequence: TGTGCCAGCAGCCACCAGGGGGTGGGTATCAATGAGCAGTTCTTC.

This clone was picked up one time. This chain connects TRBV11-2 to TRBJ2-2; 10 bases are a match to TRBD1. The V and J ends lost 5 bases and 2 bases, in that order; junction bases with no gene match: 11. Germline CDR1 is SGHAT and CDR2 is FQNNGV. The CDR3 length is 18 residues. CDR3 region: CASSLWTGGRINTGELFF. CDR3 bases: TGTGCCAGCAGCCTATGGACAGGGGGGAGGATCAACACCGGGGAGCTGTTTTTT. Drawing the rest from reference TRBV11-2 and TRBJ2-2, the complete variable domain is EAGVAQSPRYKIIEKRQSVAFWCNPISGHATLYWYQQILGQGPKLLIQFQNNGVVDDSQLPKDRFSAERLKGVDSTLKIQPAKLEDSAVYLCASSLWTGGRINTGELFFGEGSRLTVL.

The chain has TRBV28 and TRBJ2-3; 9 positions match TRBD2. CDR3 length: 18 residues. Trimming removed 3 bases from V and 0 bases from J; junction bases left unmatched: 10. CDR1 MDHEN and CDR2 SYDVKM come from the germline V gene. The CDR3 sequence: CASSLASGNPISTDTQYF. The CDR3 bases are TGTGCCAGCAGTTTGGCTAGCGGGAACCCCATAAGCACAGATACGCAGTATTTT. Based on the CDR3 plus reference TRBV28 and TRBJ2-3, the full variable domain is DVKVTQSSRYLVKRTGEKVFLECVQDMDHENMFWYRQDPGLGLRLIYFSYDVKMKEKGDIPEGYSVSREKKERFSLILESASTNQTSMYLCASSLASGNPISTDTQYFGPGTRLTVL.

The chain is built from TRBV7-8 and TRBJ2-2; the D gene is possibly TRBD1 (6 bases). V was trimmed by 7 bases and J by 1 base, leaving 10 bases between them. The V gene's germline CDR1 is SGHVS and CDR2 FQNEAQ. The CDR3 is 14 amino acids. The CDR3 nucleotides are TGTGCCAGCAACCTGGACAGGAACACCGGGGAGCTGTTTTTT. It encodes CASNLDRNTGELFF.

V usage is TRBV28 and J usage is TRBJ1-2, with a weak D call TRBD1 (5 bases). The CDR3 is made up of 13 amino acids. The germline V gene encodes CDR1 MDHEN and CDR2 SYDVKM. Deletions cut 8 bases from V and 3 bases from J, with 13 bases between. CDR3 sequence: CASGGNVYYGYTF. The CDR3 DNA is TGTGCCAGCGGGGGGAACGTCTACTATGGCTACACCTTC.

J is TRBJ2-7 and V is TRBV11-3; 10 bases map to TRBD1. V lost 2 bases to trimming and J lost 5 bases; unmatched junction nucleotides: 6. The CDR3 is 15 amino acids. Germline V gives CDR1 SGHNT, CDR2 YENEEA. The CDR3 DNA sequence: TGTGCCAGCAGCTTAACCGGGACAGGGGCCCACGAGCAGTACTTC. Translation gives CASSLTGTGAHEQYF.

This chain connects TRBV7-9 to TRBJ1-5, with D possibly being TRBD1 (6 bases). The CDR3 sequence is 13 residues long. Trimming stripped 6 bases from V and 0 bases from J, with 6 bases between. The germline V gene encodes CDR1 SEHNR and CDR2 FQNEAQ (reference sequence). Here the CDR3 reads CASRQGSNQPQHF. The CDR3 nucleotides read TGTGCCAGCAGACAGGGTAGCAATCAGCCCCAGCATTTT.